These 25 T cell receptor beta chains were all obtained from the same sample, sequenced in a study of blood T cells in healthy people across ages. A sample-barcoded 5' primer and a J-beta primer mix were used in a second PCR of about 7 to 12 cycles. TCRdb re-called the 5' RACE reads with MiXCR, one entry per CDR3 protein. The table has under 1,100,000 distinct CDR3 sequences, about 25% seen once; the top ten hold around 0.7%. This sample was shared with a second study, whose subject was T cells of mothers and their children.

The sample consisted of blood. The receptor source for this set is a girl aged 2-10 years in good health.

This chain connects TRBV7-9 to TRBJ2-5; D is unresolved. Looked up from germline, CDR1 is SEHNR and CDR2 is FQNEAQ (reference sequence). The CDR3 spans 12 residues. V lost 8 bases and J lost 5, with 12 bases in between. This CDR3 reads CASRVETETQYF. CDR3 nucleotide sequence: TGTGCCAGCCGGGTAGAAACGGAGACCCAGTACTTC. Supplemented by reference TRBV7-9 and TRBJ2-5, the full variable domain reads DTGVSQNPRHKITKRGQNVTFRCDPISEHNRLYWYRQTLGQGPEFLTYFQNEAQLEKSRLLSDRFSAERPKGSFSTLEIQRTEQGDSAMYLCASRVETETQYFGPGTRLLVL.

The chain combines TRBV12-3 or TRBV12-4 with TRBJ2-2; TRBD2 might be the D (6 bases). V was pared by 6 bases and J by 0 bases, with 26 bases between. The CDR3 is 20 amino acids. CDR3 sequence: CASSQSPQTSGETNTGELFF. CDR3 nucleotide sequence: TGTGCCAGCAGCCAATCCCCACAGACTAGTGGGGAAACGAACACCGGGGAGCTGTTTTTT.

This clonotype was recorded a few times. The chain recombines TRBV19 with TRBJ2-3; D uncertain. In germline, CDR1 is LNHDA, CDR2 SQIVND (reference sequence). V gave up 6 bases and J gave up 3 bases, with 19 bases separating them. This CDR3 comprises 16 residues. CDR3 coding DNA: TGTGCCAGTAGCTCTATAGCCGGGCCTGTGACAGATACGCAGTATTTT. Its translation: CASSSIAGPVTDTQYF.

The chain carries TRBV20-1 and TRBJ2-7, with TRBD2 identical over 13 bases. V dropped 4 bases and J dropped 4; count of bases not matched to a gene: 4. The CDR3 sequence is 14 residues long. The germline V gene encodes CDR1 DFQATT and CDR2 SNEGSKA (reference sequence). The CDR3 nucleotides are TGCAGTGCTATCTGGACTAGCGGGGGTTACGAGCAGTACTTC. The encoded protein is CSAIWTSGGYEQYF.

This rearrangement joins TRBV6-6 to TRBJ2-5, with D uncertain. This CDR3 is built from 13 residues. CDR1 and CDR2 from the germline V gene are MNHNY and SVGAGI (reference sequence). With 6 bases removed from V and 5 bases from J, the gap between germline ends came to 13 bases. The DNA of the CDR3 is TGTGCCAGCAGCCCCGAGTACGGGGAGACCCAGTACTTC. Its translation: CASSPEYGETQYF.

The rearrangement links TRBV11-2 to TRBJ2-3; tentatively, D is TRBD2 (7 bases). Germline loops: CDR1 SGHAT, CDR2 FQNNGV. There are 13 residues in the CDR3. Trimming stripped 11 bases from V and 5 bases from J, with 17 bases between. CDR3 coding DNA: TGTGCCGTTAGGGGGGGCTCCAAAGATACGCAGTATTTT. Protein sequence: CAVRGGSKDTQYF.

The chain is built from TRBV12-3 or TRBV12-4 and TRBJ2-3; D is unclear. The CDR3 has 16 residues. V lost 5 bases, J lost 2 bases, and 17 bases lay in between. The CDR3, as DNA: TGTGCCAGCAGTCCAATCTTCGAGAACCTCACAGATACGCAGTATTTT. It yields the protein CASSPIFENLTDTQYF.

This rearrangement joins TRBV3-1 to TRBJ2-2, with 7 bases that match TRBD1. Germline trimming cut 3 bases from V and 2 bases from J; bases unmatched to any gene: 6. CDR1 is LGHDT and CDR2 is YNNKEL in the germline V gene (reference sequence). CDR3 length equals 16 residues. CDR3 protein: CASSQPGTANTGELFF. The CDR3 DNA sequence: TGTGCCAGCAGCCAGCCAGGGACAGCTAACACCGGGGAGCTGTTTTTT.

The chain employs TRBV29-1 and TRBJ2-3; no clear D gene. CDR3 length equals 14 residues. The V end lost 4 bases, the J end lost 5 bases, and 16 bases lay between the germline ends. Germline values: CDR1 SQVTM, CDR2 ANQGSEA. Here the CDR3 reads CSVGGRAVGDTQYF. Here the CDR3 DNA reads TGCAGCGTTGGCGGCCGGGCAGTTGGAGATACGCAGTATTTT.

The chain links TRBV7-9 to TRBJ1-2; unclear D gene. The CDR3 spans 13 residues. Trimming shortened V by 8 bases and J by 0 bases, and 10 bases separated the two germline ends. Germline V gene lookup returns CDR1 SEHNR and CDR2 FQNEAQ (reference sequence). The CDR3 sequence: CASDGDPNYGYTF. CDR3 coding DNA: TGTGCCAGCGACGGGGATCCTAACTATGGCTACACCTTC.

This clonotype was detected only a few times. This chain connects TRBV7-2 to TRBJ2-3; D is undetermined. CDR1 and CDR2 from the germline V gene are SGHTA and FQGNSA. Trimming shortened V by 8 bases and J by 0 bases, and 9 bases separated the two germline ends. The CDR3 has 13 amino acids. The CDR3 region has the DNA TGTGCCAGCCGAACTGTTAGCACAGATACGCAGTATTTT. Its protein is CASRTVSTDTQYF.

J is TRBJ1-1 and V is TRBV29-1, with D uncertain. The germline V gene has CDR1 SQVTM and CDR2 ANQGSEA. The CDR3 covers 11 residues. Trimming stripped 3 bases from V and 1 base from J, with 3 bases between. CDR3 nucleotide sequence: TGCAGCGTTGACCCGAACACTGAAGCTTTCTTT. Its translation is CSVDPNTEAFF.

This clonotype was detected only a few times. CDR3 sequence: CASRQLAGEQYF. In DNA, the CDR3 is TGTGCCAGCAGACAACTAGCGGGGGAGCAGTACTTC. The rearrangement joins TRBV6-5 to TRBJ2-7; TRBD2 aligns across 10 bases. Germline trimming cut 6 bases from V and 7 bases from J; bases unmatched to any gene: 3. CDR3 length equals 12 residues. Germline values: CDR1 MNHEY, CDR2 SVGAGI.

This clonotype was detected a few times. The V gene is TRBV18, the J gene TRBJ1-3; D may be TRBD1 (6 bases). Germline V gene sequence: CDR1 KGHSH, CDR2 LQKENI. V was pared by 2 bases and J by 0 bases, with 11 bases between. This CDR3 is 16 amino acids long. The DNA for the CDR3 is TGTGCCAGCTCACCAGACAGGCCAAGCTCTGGAAACACCATATATTTT. Translated: CASSPDRPSSGNTIYF.

This clonotype has a handful of counts. The chain recombines TRBV28 with TRBJ1-3; TRBD1 might be the D (6 bases). V shed 4 bases and J shed 4 bases, with 11 bases lying between them. The CDR3 is 14 residues long. Germline V gene data show CDR1 as MDHEN and CDR2 as SYDVKM. As DNA, the CDR3 is TGTGCCAGCAGTTCTACAGGGACCGGAAACACCATATATTTT. Encoded protein: CASSSTGTGNTIYF.

In its sample, this clonotype was seen a few times. This chain joins TRBV7-3 and TRBJ2-5; TRBD2 agrees at 12 bases. The germline CDR1 and CDR2 sequences are SGHTA and FQGTGA. Trimming at V came to 3 bases and at J to 5 bases, leaving 4 bases not matched to a gene. The CDR3 is 15 residues long. CDR3 DNA sequence: TGTGCCAGCAGCTTGACTAGCGGGAGCGGGGAGACCCAGTACTTC. This gives the protein CASSLTSGSGETQYF.

The rearrangement uses TRBV25-1 and TRBJ2-7, with a tentative D call TRBD2 (5 bases). The CDR3 covers 12 residues. Looked up from germline, CDR1 is MGHDK and CDR2 is SYGVNS. The V and J ends lost 4 bases and 6 bases respectively, with 10 bases between them. The CDR3 region is CASSGRRSEQYF. CDR3 nucleotide sequence: TGTGCCAGCAGTGGACGGAGGAGCGAGCAGTACTTC.

The chain is built from TRBV9 and TRBJ1-2, with TRBD1 matching over 7 bases. The germline V gene has CDR1 SGDLS and CDR2 YYNGEE. The CDR3 is made up of 18 amino acids. Losses at the gene ends were 4 bases for V and 7 bases for J; bases not matched to a gene: 22. The CDR3 here is CASSSPSRTGHQISGYTF. The CDR3 bases are TGTGCCAGCAGCTCCCCGTCCCGGACAGGCCACCAAATCTCTGGCTACACCTTC.

In DNA, the CDR3 is TGCAGTGCTAGCCTAGCGGGAGGAAAACAGCAGTACTTC. It codes for CSASLAGGKQQYF. V gene TRBV20-1 combines with J gene TRBJ2-7, with TRBD2 identical over 11 bases. Germline V CDR1 and CDR2: DFQATT, SNEGSKA (reference sequence). This CDR3 is built from 13 residues. V gave up 3 bases and J gave up 8 bases; unmatched junction bases: 6.

The genes are TRBV7-2 and TRBJ2-7; 8 bases agree with TRBD2. The J call may be mistaken, given a closer DNA end match to TRBJ2-5. From germline, CDR1 is SGHTA and CDR2 FQGNSA. The CDR3 spans 15 residues. Here the CDR3 reads CASSLYLAGGETQYF. CDR3 DNA: TGTGCCAGCAGCTTATATCTAGCGGGCGGGGAGACCCAGTACTTC.

This clonotype was seen more than once but under ten times. The V gene is TRBV12-3 or TRBV12-4, the J gene TRBJ1-1, with D unclear. This CDR3 has 10 residues. V was cut by 5 bases and J by 10 bases, with 8 bases left in between. CDR3 loop: CASSAETAFF. The CDR3 nucleotides are TGTGCCAGCAGTGCCGAGACAGCTTTCTTT.

DNA for the CDR3: TGTGCCATCAGAGAGAGGGGGCGCGATATTGAAGCTTTCTTT. The encoded protein is CAIRERGRDIEAFF. The V and J genes are TRBV10-3 and TRBJ1-1, with 7 bases fitting TRBD1. The CDR3 has 14 residues. From germline, CDR1 is ENHRY and CDR2 SYGVKD. Losses at the gene ends were 6 bases for V and 7 bases for J; bases not matched to a gene: 11.

This clonotype is a singleton in its sample. At one of its ends the junction is not consistent with the germline gene, which may arise from a read error. The CDR3 region is CASSFFQGRLSYQQYF. The CDR3 DNA sequence: TGTGCCAGCAGCTTTTTTCAAGGCCGACTTTCCTACCAGCAGTACTTC. The chain has TRBV5-6 and TRBJ2-7, with D hard to call. Germline values: CDR1 SGHDT, CDR2 YYEEEE. The CDR3 runs 16 residues.

V usage is TRBV6-6 and J usage is TRBJ2-5; 9 nucleotides line up with TRBD2. V was clipped by 5 bases and J by 4 bases; unmatched bases: 11. CDR3 length: 16 residues. Per germline, CDR1 MNHNY and CDR2 SVGAGI (reference sequence). The CDR3: CASSTLTSGGSETQYF. The CDR3 coding sequence is TGTGCCAGCAGTACCCTGACTAGCGGCGGATCAGAGACCCAGTACTTC.

This clonotype was counted between two and nine times. This chain joins TRBV6-5 and TRBJ1-3; TRBD1 is a possible D gene (5 bases). The CDR3 runs 16 residues. The germline CDR1 and CDR2 sequences are MNHEY and SVGAGI. The V end was cut by 0 bases, the J end by 2 bases, with 11 bases between. The CDR3 bases are TGTGCCAGCAGTTACTCTGCAGGGAACCCTGGAAACACCATATATTTT. Protein product: CASSYSAGNPGNTIYF.